The rows below give T cell receptor beta chains drawn from one sample of a study of blood T cell repertoires in COVID-19. Sequencing used immunoSEQ multiplex PCR; TCRdb keeps in-frame clones, though not all of them. Altogether roughly 150,000 clones are present, around 80% being singletons, with the ten largest covering over 8%. The sample was peripheral blood. The origin of the receptors is a woman in her fifties or sixties with acute or convalescent COVID-19. Each CDR3 is given with its conserved first and last residue. D genes are given only for firm matches. Some rows mark clone size as missing; the rest say once, few, many or name a class of expanded clone.

V: TRBV28; D: .; size: .; J: TRBJ1-2; CDR3: CASSFRANYGYTF; DNA: TGTGCCAGCAGTTTTAGAGCTAACTATGGCTACACCTTC
V: TRBV3-1/TRBV3-2; D: TRBD2; size: few; J: TRBJ2-5; CDR3: CASSHGLAGRQETQYF; DNA: TGTGCCAGCAGCCACGGACTAGCGGGAAGGCAAGAGACCCAGTACTTC
V: TRBV11-2; D: .; size: .; J: TRBJ2-7; CDR3: CASSLGPSRVPWRQYF; DNA: TGTGCCAGCAGCCTAGGCCCATCTCGAGTTCCTTGGAGGCAGTACTTC
V: TRBV28; D: TRBD2; size: .; J: TRBJ2-1; CDR3: CASSLARSYNEQFF; DNA: TGTGCCAGTTCACTAGCGCGCTCCTACAATGAGCAGTTCTTC
V: TRBV5-1; D: TRBD1; size: .; J: TRBJ2-1; CDR3: CASSWTGVNEQFF; DNA: TGCGCCAGCAGCTGGACAGGGGTGAATGAGCAGTTCTTC
V: TRBV5-8; D: TRBD1; size: .; J: TRBJ2-7; CDR3: CASSSSRRSQGWEQYF; DNA: TGTGCCAGCAGCTCGAGCCGCCGGTCACAGGGGTGGGAGCAGTACTTC
V: TRBV20-1; D: TRBD2; size: .; J: TRBJ2-5; CDR3: CSASVGSGGQTQYF; DNA: TGCAGTGCTAGTGTCGGTAGCGGGGGACAGACCCAGTACTTC
V: TRBV5-3; D: .; size: once; J: TRBJ1-3; CDR3: CARSPLQTRQPFSGNTIYF; DNA: TGTGCCAGAAGCCCATTACAAACAAGACAGCCTTTCTCTGGAAACACCATATATTTT
V: TRBV30; D: .; size: .; J: TRBJ1-5; CDR3: CAWGEYEPLSNQPQHF; DNA: TGTGCCTGGGGAGAATATGAGCCCCTTAGCAATCAGCCCCAGCATTTT
V: TRBV20-1; D: .; size: .; J: TRBJ2-7; CDR3: CSASVSTRSYEQYF; DNA: TGCAGTGCTAGTGTCTCGACTAGATCCTACGAGCAGTACTTC
V: TRBV27; D: TRBD2; size: .; J: TRBJ2-1; CDR3: CATGGAGEGSYNEQFF; DNA: TGTGCCACCGGAGGGGCGGGAGAGGGCTCCTACAATGAGCAGTTCTTC
V: TRBV6-2/TRBV6-3; D: TRBD1; size: .; J: TRBJ2-3; CDR3: CASSRRGQGLDTQYF; DNA: TGTGCCAGCAGTCGACGGGGACAGGGGCTGGATACGCAGTATTTT
V: TRBV19; D: .; size: .; J: TRBJ1-2; CDR3: CASGQNYGYTF; DNA: TGTGCCAGTGGGCAGAACTATGGCTACACCTTC
V: TRBV7-8; D: TRBD1; size: .; J: TRBJ1-2; CDR3: CASSTDRDYGYTF; DNA: TGTGCCAGCAGCACCGACAGGGACTATGGCTACACCTTC
V: TRBV4-3; D: TRBD2; size: .; J: TRBJ2-3; CDR3: CASSQVFLAGSNTQYF; DNA: TGCGCCAGCAGCCAAGTATTCCTAGCGGGGTCCAATACGCAGTATTTT
V: TRBV5-1; D: TRBD1; size: .; J: TRBJ1-2; CDR3: CASSPTGNYGYTF; DNA: TGCGCCAGCAGCCCGACAGGGAACTATGGCTACACCTTC
V: TRBV2; D: .; size: .; J: TRBJ1-1; CDR3: CASRVLATGGTEAFF; DNA: TGTGCCAGCAGAGTCCTGGCAACGGGTGGTACTGAAGCTTTCTTT